This paragraph covers one T cell receptor beta chain sequence. Its antigen is not identified. Unmatched junction bases numbered 3, after V lost 4 bases and J lost 0 bases. CDR1 is MGHRA and CDR2 is YSYEKL in the germline V gene. The CDR3 runs 15 residues. The sample belongs to a study of OX40 agonist ivuxolimab in advanced cancers. Turning to the study itself: A mean age of approximately 60 years, range about 23 to 90, was recorded, and approximately 79% were male. It was permissible to have had prior anti-PD-1, anti-PD-L1 or anti-CTLA-4 therapy, and over 35% had some.

The study, taken as a whole, reports: Low normalized T-cell clonal expansion also characterized some of the nonresponders.

This table comes from immunoSEQ multiplex PCR, and its TCRdb copy is limited to in-frame clones, with some not included. The data hold roughly 62,000 clones, with 84% observed a single time. The V call is TRBV4-1, the J call TRBJ1-1; 9 positions match TRBD1. This sample comprised CD4+ or CD8+ T cells sorted from blood, obtained in a trial of the OX40 agonist ivuxolimab. The receptor's source is an adult with an advanced solid tumor such as melanoma, head and neck, liver or kidney cancer. The CDR3 nucleotides read TGCGCCAGCAGCCCGGGACAGGGCGTGAACACTGAAGCTTTCTTT. Translating gives CASSPGQGVNTEAFF.